Listed below are T cell receptor beta chains from one sample, sequenced in a study of T cell responses to AZD1222 COVID-19 vaccine. The method was immunoSEQ multiplex PCR; TCRdb's version includes in-frame clones alone and lacks a portion of them. The table records around 69,000 clones, over 80% of them present only once. The sample here was peripheral blood, taken on day 0 of AZD1222 vaccination. Receptor source: an adult in good health. The CDR3 runs from the conserved cysteine through the conserved F or W. A D gene is named only where the DNA matches it firmly. Not all rows give a size; the values are once, few, many and, for expanded clones, a class.

V gene,clone size,D gene,J gene,CDR3 DNA,CDR3 protein
TRBV14,NA,NA,TRBJ2-3,TGTGCCAGCAGCGGGGCTTACACAGATACGCAGTATTTT,CASSGAYTDTQYF
TRBV29-1,NA,NA,TRBJ1-1,TGCAGCGTTGAGAATTTGTTGTCAACCACTGAAGCTTTCTTT,CSVENLLSTTEAFF
TRBV15,NA,NA,TRBJ1-2,TGTGCCACCAGCAGATTTCCGACTGAAACCTATGGCTACACCTTC,CATSRFPTETYGYTF
TRBV2,NA,NA,TRBJ2-7,TGTGCCAGCCGGGTGGGTTACGAGCAGTACTTC,CASRVGYEQYF
TRBV7-6,NA,TRBD1,TRBJ2-3,TGTGCCAGCAGCGCTGGGACAGGGGATTTCGCAGATACGCAGTATTTT,CASSAGTGDFADTQYF
TRBV6-2/TRBV6-3,few,NA,TRBJ1-5,TGTGCCAGCAGTTACGGGCCCCGGGCAGGGACAAATCAGCCCCAGCATTTT,CASSYGPRAGTNQPQHF
TRBV28,NA,TRBD1,TRBJ2-3,TGTGCCAGCGGTACAGGGGGTAGCACAGATACGCAGTATTTT,CASGTGGSTDTQYF
TRBV4-3,NA,NA,TRBJ1-3,TGCGCCAGCAGCCAAGAAGTATCGCGAAACACCATATATTTT,CASSQEVSRNTIYF
TRBV29-1,NA,NA,TRBJ1-3,TGCAGCGTTCGGCAGGGGATATCTGGAAACACCATATATTTT,CSVRQGISGNTIYF
TRBV7-8,NA,TRBD1,TRBJ2-5,TGTGCCAGCAGCCCGACGACAGGGTATGGGGAGACCCAGTACTTC,CASSPTTGYGETQYF
TRBV5-1,NA,NA,TRBJ2-3,TGCGCCAGCAGCTTTAACGGACAAGTCACAGATACGCAGTATTTT,CASSFNGQVTDTQYF
TRBV19,NA,NA,TRBJ1-4,TGTGCCAGTAGTACAGTTGCGGGGAATGAAAAACTGTTTTTT,CASSTVAGNEKLFF
TRBV25-1,NA,NA,TRBJ1-4,TGTGCCAGCAGTGAATACTCCAATAGGGCTGAAAAACTGTTTTTT,CASSEYSNRAEKLFF
TRBV11-3,NA,NA,TRBJ1-3,TGTGCCAGCTGGGATCAACAACCTACCTCTGGAAACACCATATATTTT,CASWDQQPTSGNTIYF
TRBV29-1,NA,TRBD1,TRBJ2-7,TGCAGCGTTGAGTTTGGCAGGGGGAACGAGCAGTACTTC,CSVEFGRGNEQYF
TRBV10-2,NA,TRBD2,TRBJ2-3,TGCGCTCTGCTGACTAGCGGGGGGGGCGGGACGCAGTATTTT,CALLTSGGGGTQYF
TRBV6-6,NA,TRBD2,TRBJ2-1,TGTGCCAGCAGTTACGGGCGGGGGAATGTTGAGCAGTTCTTC,CASSYGRGNVEQFF
TRBV12-3/TRBV12-4,NA,NA,TRBJ1-1,TGTGCCAGCAGCCTATCTAGTTCCGAAGCTTTCTTT,CASSLSSSEAFF
TRBV11-2,NA,NA,TRBJ1-4,TGTGCCAGCAGCCTCGGCCCCCGACCAACTAATGAAAAACTGTTTTTT,CASSLGPRPTNEKLFF
TRBV10-3,NA,NA,TRBJ2-1,TGTGCCATCAGTGAATCTACAGCGAGCTCCTACAATGAGCAGTTCTTC,CAISESTASSYNEQFF
TRBV19,once,NA,TRBJ1-5,TGTGCCAGTAGTATATTAGCCGATCAGCCCCAGCATTTT,CASSILADQPQHF
TRBV4-2,once,NA,TRBJ1-2,TGTGCCAGCAGCCAAGTTGAGGGCGATGGCTACACCTTC,CASSQVEGDGYTF
TRBV6-6,NA,TRBD2,TRBJ2-3,TGTGCCAGCAGTTTTCTAGCGGGGGGGCGGAATACGCAGTATTTT,CASSFLAGGRNTQYF
TRBV30,NA,NA,TRBJ2-7,TGTGCCTGGACCCTAAGGGGGACCCCGGAGCGCTACGAGCAGTACTTC,CAWTLRGTPERYEQYF
TRBV10-3,NA,NA,TRBJ1-2,TGTGCCATCAGTTTACAGGGCGGCTATGGCTACACCTTC,CAISLQGGYGYTF
TRBV27,NA,NA,TRBJ1-4,TGTGCCAGCAGTTTTTCAGGGTTTGAAAAACTGTTTTTT,CASSFSGFEKLFF
TRBV6-5,NA,NA,TRBJ1-1,TGTGCCAGCAGTTACTCGACGGGTGGCACTGAAGCTTTCTTT,CASSYSTGGTEAFF
TRBV23-1,NA,NA,TRBJ2-7,TGCGCCAGCAGTCAAAGTGCCAGGGAATCCCCCGAGCAGTACTTC,CASSQSARESPEQYF
TRBV5-8,few,NA,TRBJ2-1,TGTGCCAGCAGCTTGGGGGCATCCTCCTACAATGAGCAGTTCTTC,CASSLGASSYNEQFF
TRBV18,NA,NA,TRBJ1-1,TGTGCCAGCTCACCCCCGGGGAGAAACACTGAAGCTTTCTTT,CASSPPGRNTEAFF
TRBV7-7,NA,TRBD2,TRBJ2-5,TGTGCCAGCAGCAGCGGGGCAGGTTTGGAGACCCAGTACTTC,CASSSGAGLETQYF
TRBV11-2,NA,NA,TRBJ2-5,TGTGCCAGCAGCTGGCAATTGGGCCAAGAGACCCAGTACTTC,CASSWQLGQETQYF
TRBV6-5,once,NA,TRBJ1-6,TGTGCCACCACAGAACCCTCCTATAATTCACCCCTCCACTTT,CATTEPSYNSPLHF
TRBV19,NA,TRBD2,TRBJ2-1,TGTGCCAGTAGTATAGTTCGCCTAGCGGGGGCGGATGAGCAGTTCTTC,CASSIVRLAGADEQFF
TRBV6-5,few,NA,TRBJ1-6,TGTGCCAGCAGTTACTCGACGGAAGGCTATAATTCACCCCTCCACTTT,CASSYSTEGYNSPLHF
TRBV7-9,NA,NA,TRBJ1-2,TGTGCCAGCAGTAGAATTACGGAGGGAATTGGCTACACCTTC,CASSRITEGIGYTF
TRBV15,NA,TRBD1,TRBJ2-7,TGTGCCACCAGCAGTCTCGAGACAGGGGATAACGAGCAGTACTTC,CATSSLETGDNEQYF
TRBV6-2/TRBV6-3,NA,TRBD1,TRBJ2-5,TGTGCCAGCAGTTACGACAGGGTTGACAAAGAGACCCAGTACTTC,CASSYDRVDKETQYF
TRBV5-1,NA,NA,TRBJ1-1,TGCGCCAGCAGCTTGGGGGTCGACAGATACACTGAAGCTTTCTTT,CASSLGVDRYTEAFF
TRBV28,NA,TRBD2,TRBJ2-7,TGTGCCAGCAGCATAGCGGGGGGGGTCAACGAGCAGTACTTC,CASSIAGGVNEQYF